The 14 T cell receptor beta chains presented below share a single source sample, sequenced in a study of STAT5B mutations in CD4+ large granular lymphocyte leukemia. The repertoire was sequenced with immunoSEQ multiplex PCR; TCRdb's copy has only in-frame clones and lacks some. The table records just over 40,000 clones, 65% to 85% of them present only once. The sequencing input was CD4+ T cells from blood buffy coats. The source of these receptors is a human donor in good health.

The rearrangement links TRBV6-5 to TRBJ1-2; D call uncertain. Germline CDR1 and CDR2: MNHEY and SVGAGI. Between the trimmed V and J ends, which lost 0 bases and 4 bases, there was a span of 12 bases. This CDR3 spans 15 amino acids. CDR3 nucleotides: TGTGCCAGCAGTTACTCTTCTGGTAATCTCTATGGCTACACCTTC. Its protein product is CASSYSSGNLYGYTF.

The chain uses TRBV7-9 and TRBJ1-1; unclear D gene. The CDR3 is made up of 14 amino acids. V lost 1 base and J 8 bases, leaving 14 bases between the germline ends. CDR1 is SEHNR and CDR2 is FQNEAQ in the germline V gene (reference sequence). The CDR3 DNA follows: TGTGCCAGCAGCTTAGTTATGGACCCCGGCGAAGCTTTCTTT. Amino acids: CASSLVMDPGEAFF.

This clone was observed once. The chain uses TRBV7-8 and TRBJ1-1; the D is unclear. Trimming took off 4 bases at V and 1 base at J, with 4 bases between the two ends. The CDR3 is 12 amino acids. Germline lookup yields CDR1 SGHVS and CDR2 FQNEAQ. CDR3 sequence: CASSSQNTEAFF. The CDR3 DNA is TGTGCCAGCAGCTCCCAGAACACTGAAGCTTTCTTT. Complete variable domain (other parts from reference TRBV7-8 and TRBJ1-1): GAGVSQSPRYKVAKRGQDVALRCDPISGHVSLFWYQQALGQGPEFLTYFQNEAQLDKSGLPSDRFFAERPEGSVSTLKIQRTQQEDSAVYLCASSSQNTEAFFGQGTRLTVV.

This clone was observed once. The CDR3 loop is CASSLGHIANTGELFF. In DNA, the CDR3 is TGCGCCAGCAGCCTCGGACATATCGCGAACACCGGGGAGCTGTTTTTT. V usage is TRBV5-1 and J usage is TRBJ2-2; D might be TRBD1 (5 bases). The CDR3 covers 16 residues. The germline gives CDR1 SGHRS, CDR2 YFSETQ. V lost 4 bases to trimming and J lost 0 bases, with 13 bases between them.

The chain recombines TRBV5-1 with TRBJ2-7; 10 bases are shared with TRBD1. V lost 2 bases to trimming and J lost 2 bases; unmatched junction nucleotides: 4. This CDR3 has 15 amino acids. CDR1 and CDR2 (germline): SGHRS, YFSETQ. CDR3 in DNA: TGCGCCAGCAGCTTCGGGACAGGGGCGGCCTACGAGCAGTACTTC. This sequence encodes CASSFGTGAAYEQYF.

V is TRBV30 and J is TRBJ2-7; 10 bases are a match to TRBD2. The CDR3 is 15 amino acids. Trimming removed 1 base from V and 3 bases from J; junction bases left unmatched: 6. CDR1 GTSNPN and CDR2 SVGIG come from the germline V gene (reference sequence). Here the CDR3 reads CAWSGSSGRFYEQYF. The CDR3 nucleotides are TGTGCCTGGAGTGGTAGTAGCGGGAGGTTCTACGAGCAGTACTTC.

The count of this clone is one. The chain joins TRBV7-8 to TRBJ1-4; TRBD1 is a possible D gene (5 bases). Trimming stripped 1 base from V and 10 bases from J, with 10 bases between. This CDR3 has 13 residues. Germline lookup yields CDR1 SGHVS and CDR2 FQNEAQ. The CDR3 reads CASSLDWGGKLFF. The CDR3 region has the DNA TGTGCCAGCAGCTTAGATTGGGGGGGAAAACTGTTTTTT.

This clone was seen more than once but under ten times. The CDR3 DNA reads TGTGCCAGCTCACCAATGGCGACGACAGCTGAAGCTTTCTTT. This gives the protein CASSPMATTAEAFF. J is TRBJ1-1 and V is TRBV18, with D perhaps TRBD1 (5 bases). Germline V gene lookup returns CDR1 KGHSH and CDR2 LQKENI. V was shortened by 2 bases and J by 6 bases, with 13 bases between the two germline ends. The CDR3 length is 14 residues.

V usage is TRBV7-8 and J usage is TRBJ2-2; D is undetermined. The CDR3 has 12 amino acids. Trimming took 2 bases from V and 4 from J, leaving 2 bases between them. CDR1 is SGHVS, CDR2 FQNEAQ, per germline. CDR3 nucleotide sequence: TGTGCCAGCAGCTTATTCACCGGGGAGCTGTTTTTT. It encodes CASSLFTGELFF. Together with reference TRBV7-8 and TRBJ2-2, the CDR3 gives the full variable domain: GAGVSQSPRYKVAKRGQDVALRCDPISGHVSLFWYQQALGQGPEFLTYFQNEAQLDKSGLPSDRFFAERPEGSVSTLKIQRTQQEDSAVYLCASSLFTGELFFGEGSRLTVL.

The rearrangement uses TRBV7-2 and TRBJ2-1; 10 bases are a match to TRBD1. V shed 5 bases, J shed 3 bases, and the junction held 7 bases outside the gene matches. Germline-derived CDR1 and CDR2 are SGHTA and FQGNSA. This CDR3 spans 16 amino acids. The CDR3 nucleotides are TGTGCCAGCAGCCAAACCCGGGACAGGGGCTACAATGAGCAGTTCTTC. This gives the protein CASSQTRDRGYNEQFF.

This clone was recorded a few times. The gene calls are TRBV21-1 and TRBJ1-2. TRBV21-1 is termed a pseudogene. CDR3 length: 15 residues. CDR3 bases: TGTGCCAGCAGCAGATCTCGGGGGGAACCCTACGGCTACACCTTC. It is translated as CASSRSRGEPYGYTF.

CDR3 sequence: CASSQDRLRRQGKSNTEAFF. CDR3 nucleotide sequence: TGCGCCAGCAGCCAAGATCGACTGCGGAGACAGGGCAAATCGAACACTGAAGCTTTCTTT. The V call is TRBV4-1, the J call TRBJ1-1; TRBD1 matches at 7 bases. This CDR3 has 20 amino acids. Per the germline V gene, CDR1 is MGHRA and CDR2 is YSYEKL. Unmatched junction bases numbered 17, after V lost 0 bases and J lost 1 base.

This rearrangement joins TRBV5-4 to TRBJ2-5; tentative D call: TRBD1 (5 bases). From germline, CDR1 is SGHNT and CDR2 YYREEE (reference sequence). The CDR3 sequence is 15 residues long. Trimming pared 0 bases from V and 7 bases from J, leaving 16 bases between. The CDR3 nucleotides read TGTGCCAGCAGCTTGGGCGGACAAATGGAAAGGACCCAGTACTTC. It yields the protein CASSLGGQMERTQYF.

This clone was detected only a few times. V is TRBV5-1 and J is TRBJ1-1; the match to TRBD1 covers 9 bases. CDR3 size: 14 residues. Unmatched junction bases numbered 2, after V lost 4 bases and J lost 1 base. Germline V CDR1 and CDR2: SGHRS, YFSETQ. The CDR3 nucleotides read TGCGCCAGCAGCCTGGACAGGGGGAACACTGAAGCTTTCTTT. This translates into CASSLDRGNTEAFF.